This T cell receptor (beta chain) was sequenced during a study of cytomegalovirus exposure and HLA in healthy donors. While the first cohort had 600 to 750 subjects, the donors belonged to the separate validation cohort of 120 subjects. This clone has only a few counts. The antigen is unknown. The CDR3 length is 14 residues. V lost 4 bases to trimming and J lost 8 bases; unmatched junction nucleotides: 2. The study's findings and limits: Generally TCR sequences proved uncommon, though certain public TCRs appeared in numerous donors. It was confirmed in vitro that a few of the CMV-associated chains were specific for CMV antigens. According to the study, roughly 180 TCR beta chains were cytomegalovirus-associated.

The assay was immunoSEQ multiplex PCR, and TCRdb's table has in-frame clones only and misses some. The data hold about 330,000 clones, with approximately 90% observed a single time. Material: PBMCs. This chain uses TRBV23-1 with TRBJ1-6, with 10 bases fitting TRBD1. TRBV23-1 is sorted into the ORF group, with uncertain function. This clonotype originated in a young woman in good health and CMV-seropositive. CDR3 coding DNA: TGCGCCAGCAGTCCGGGACAGGGGCATTCACCCCTCCACTTT. Residues: CASSPGQGHSPLHF.